The 31 T cell receptor beta chains below were found in one sample sequenced in a study of cytomegalovirus exposure and HLA in healthy donors. Researchers ran the PCR with 60 Vbeta and 13 Jbeta primers. Some clones are missing from TCRdb's copy, which holds only in-frame ones; the method was immunoSEQ multiplex PCR. The sample shows about 130,000 clones, around 80% of them seen only once. The source material was PBMCs. These receptors came from a boy aged 2 to 10 in good health and CMV-seronegative.

The chain combines TRBV13 with TRBJ1-5, with 9 bases fitting TRBD1. Unmatched junction bases numbered 12, after V lost 2 bases and J lost 7 bases. The length of the CDR3 is 17 residues. The germline gives CDR1 PRHDT, CDR2 FYEKMQ (reference sequence). The CDR3: CASSLRGSGTGNQPQHF. The CDR3, as DNA: TGTGCCAGCAGCTTAAGAGGTAGCGGGACAGGGAACCAGCCCCAGCATTTT.

The chain carries TRBV29-1 and TRBJ1-1, with 7 bases matching TRBD1. The CDR3 sequence is 13 residues long. Germline assignment: CDR1 SQVTM and CDR2 ANQGSEA. Unmatched junction bases numbered 6, after V lost 7 bases and J lost 1 base. CDR3 in DNA: TGCAGCGCACAACAGGGGCCGAACACTGAAGCTTTCTTT. It encodes CSAQQGPNTEAFF.

The chain links TRBV6-5 to TRBJ2-2; 8 nucleotides match TRBD1. V was clipped by 11 bases and J by 5 bases; unmatched bases: 10. The CDR3 extends over 14 amino acids. The germline CDR1 and CDR2 sequences are MNHEY and SVGAGI. The CDR3 is CALKQDRVTGELFF. DNA of the CDR3: TGTGCCCTCAAGCAGGACAGGGTAACCGGGGAGCTGTTTTTT.

V gene TRBV7-9 combines with J gene TRBJ2-3; D is perhaps TRBD2 (5 bases). Germline CDR1 and CDR2: SEHNR and FQNEAQ (reference sequence). Trimming shortened V by 2 bases and J by 0 bases, and 18 bases separated the two germline ends. This CDR3 has 18 residues. Here the CDR3 DNA reads TGTGCCAGCAGCTTAAGACCCCGCGCGGGCCAAAGCACAGATACGCAGTATTTT. Encoded protein: CASSLRPRAGQSTDTQYF.

The V call is TRBV11-2, the J call TRBJ2-2, with 13 bases fitting TRBD2. Germline loops: CDR1 SGHAT, CDR2 FQNNGV. Trimming removed 2 bases from V and 7 bases from J; junction bases left unmatched: 4. This CDR3 has 16 amino acids. The CDR3 nucleotides read TGTGCCAGCAGCTTACGACTAGCGGGAGGAATCGGGGAGCTGTTTTTT. Translated: CASSLRLAGGIGELFF.

The chain couples TRBV4-1 to TRBJ1-1; D perhaps matches TRBD1 (5 bases). The germline V and J ends were trimmed by 1 base and 2 bases, with 11 bases remaining between them. There are 15 residues in the CDR3. Germline V lookup: CDR1 MGHRA, CDR2 YSYEKL. CDR3 in DNA: TGCGCCAGCAGCCAAGGACGCGGGGGAAACACTGAAGCTTTCTTT. Its translation is CASSQGRGGNTEAFF.

The V and J genes are TRBV10-3 and TRBJ1-1, with D possibly being TRBD1 (5 bases). This CDR3 contains 16 residues. CDR1 is ENHRY and CDR2 is SYGVKD in the germline V gene. V gave up 1 base and J gave up 2 bases, with 14 bases separating them. CDR3 loop: CAISEFGDGGNTEAFF. In nucleotides, the CDR3 is TGTGCCATCAGTGAGTTCGGGGACGGGGGAAACACTGAAGCTTTCTTT.

The genes are TRBV6-1 and TRBJ2-7, with 7 bases fitting TRBD1. The CDR3 consists of 14 residues. Per the germline V gene, CDR1 is MNHNS and CDR2 is SASEGT. V gave up 2 bases and J gave up 3 bases; unmatched junction bases: 4. CDR3 in DNA: TGTGCCAGCAGTGAAAGGGGGCCCCACTACGAGCAGTACGTC. Encoded protein: CASSERGPHYEQYV.

This clone showed up just once. V and J are TRBV27 and TRBJ1-2; D call uncertain. This CDR3 contains 15 residues. Germline CDR1 reads MNHEY; CDR2 reads SMNVEV (reference sequence). Between the trimmed V and J ends, which lost 6 bases and 4 bases, there was a span of 18 bases. The chain's CDR3 is CASSQWSPPVYGYTF. The CDR3 nucleotides are TGTGCCAGCAGCCAGTGGTCTCCGCCTGTCTATGGCTACACCTTC.

As for this clone: One end of the junction fails to match germline, which may point to a read error. The V gene is TRBV7-9, the J gene TRBJ1-3, with D hard to call. The CDR3 runs to 12 residues. Germline CDR1 is SEHNR and CDR2 is FQNEAQ (reference sequence). The CDR3 DNA follows: TGTTCCAGCAGCCCCCAGCTCGCGGCCATATATTTT. It translates to CSSSPQLAAIYF. The variable domain in full, completed from reference TRBV7-9 and TRBJ1-3, reads DTGVSQNPRHKITKRGQNVTFRCDPISEHNRLYWYRQTLGQGPEFLTYFQNEAQLEKSRLLSDRFSAERPKGSFSTLEIQRTEQGDSAMYLCSSSPQLAAIYFGEGSWLTVV.

This clone was seen a handful of times. The chain carries TRBV2 and TRBJ2-4; the D gene is possibly TRBD2 (6 bases). Germline CDR1 is SNHLY and CDR2 is FYNNEI. The CDR3 is 17 amino acids. The germline V and J ends were trimmed by 7 bases and 0 bases, with 19 bases remaining between them. CDR3 nucleotides: TGTGCCAGCAAACCGGGACTGATGAAACTAGCCAAAAACATTCAGTACTTC. It codes for CASKPGLMKLAKNIQYF.

J is TRBJ1-1 and V is TRBV2; D is ambiguous. Germline CDR1 is SNHLY and CDR2 is FYNNEI. V was cut by 7 bases and J by 11 bases, with 14 bases left in between. CDR3 length: 11 residues. The CDR3 nucleotides read TGTGCCAGCATCATAGGGAGCCTGGCTTTCTTT. Protein product: CASIIGSLAFF.

This chain links TRBV18 with TRBJ2-7; 7 bases are shared with TRBD1. Losses at the gene ends were 2 bases for V and 1 base for J; bases not matched to a gene: 5. The CDR3 runs to 15 residues. Germline-derived CDR1 and CDR2 are KGHSH and LQKENI. Here the CDR3 DNA reads TGTGCCAGCTCACCAGAGCTGACAGGGTCCTACGAGCAGTACTTC. Encoded protein: CASSPELTGSYEQYF.

The chain joins TRBV27 to TRBJ2-1, with TRBD2 identical over 9 bases. J gave up 0 bases and V 8 bases, and 5 bases lay outside the gene matches. The germline V gene has CDR1 MNHEY and CDR2 SMNVEV (reference sequence). The CDR3 spans 15 residues. In DNA form, the CDR3 reads TGTGCCAGCGCTAGCGGGGCGAGCTCCTACAATGAGCAGTTCTTC. Its protein is CASASGASSYNEQFF.

The chain is built from TRBV6-4 and TRBJ2-1; 10 bases align to TRBD2. Trimming cost V 4 bases and J 7 bases; bases outside gene matches: 4. The CDR3 covers 14 residues. Germline V gives CDR1 MRHNA, CDR2 SNTAGT. CDR3 sequence reads: CASSVLAGENEQFF. The CDR3 bases are TGTGCCAGCAGTGTCCTAGCGGGAGAAAATGAGCAGTTCTTC.

The genes are TRBV12-5 and TRBJ2-3, with 8 bases identical to TRBD1. Germline assignment: CDR1 LGHNT and CDR2 FRNRAP. The J segment lost 3 bases and the V segment lost 2 bases, leaving 4 bases of the junction unmatched. The CDR3 consists of 15 residues. The CDR3 region is CASGLSGGETDTQYF. The CDR3 nucleotides are TGTGCTAGTGGTTTGTCAGGGGGCGAGACAGATACGCAGTATTTT.

This chain connects TRBV19 to TRBJ2-2; 13 bases align to TRBD2. The ends lost 4 bases at V and 4 bases at J; junction bases unmatched: 3. The CDR3 has 16 residues. CDR1 is LNHDA and CDR2 is SQIVND in the germline V gene (reference sequence). CDR3 sequence (DNA): TGTGCCAGTAGTACGGGACTAGCGGGACCCACCGGGGAGCTGTTTTTT. Translating it yields CASSTGLAGPTGELFF.

This clone is a singleton in its sample. V is TRBV5-4 and J is TRBJ2-5; TRBD1 matches at 7 bases. CDR3 size: 13 residues. Per the germline V gene, CDR1 is SGHNT and CDR2 is YYREEE (reference sequence). With V trimmed by 5 bases and J by 3 bases, 4 bases remained unmatched. The CDR3 coding sequence is TGTGCCAGCAGGGAAGGGACAGAAGAGACCCAGTACTTC. Translation: CASREGTEETQYF.

The V call is TRBV18, the J call TRBJ2-2; D gene uncertain. V shed 2 bases and J shed 3 bases, with 7 bases lying between them. Per the germline V gene, CDR1 is KGHSH and CDR2 is LQKENI. The CDR3 length is 14 residues. The CDR3 sequence is CASSPVDYTGELFF. CDR3 DNA sequence: TGTGCCAGCTCACCAGTAGACTACACCGGGGAGCTGTTTTTT.

In this sample, this clone turned up a few times. This chain uses TRBV7-8 with TRBJ2-7; TRBD1 agrees at 9 bases. Germline loops: CDR1 SGHVS, CDR2 FQNEAQ. Trimming removed 1 base from V and 6 bases from J; junction bases left unmatched: 4. This CDR3 comprises 14 residues. The chain's CDR3 is CASSLGGTGREQYV. CDR3 coding DNA: TGTGCCAGCAGCTTAGGGGGGACAGGGCGCGAGCAGTACGTC.

The chain uses TRBV5-1 and TRBJ2-3; TRBD1 matches at 8 bases. The CDR3 is 15 residues long. Trimming took 2 bases from V and 2 from J; bases not matched to a gene: 4. The germline CDR1 and CDR2 sequences are SGHRS and YFSETQ. CDR3 coding DNA: TGCGCCAGCAGCTTAGAGGACAGGGTCACAGATACGCAGTATTTT. This sequence encodes CASSLEDRVTDTQYF.

The genes are TRBV2 and TRBJ2-7; D is unresolved. The V and J ends lost 5 bases and 3 bases respectively, with 5 bases between them. The CDR3 covers 11 residues. From germline, CDR1 is SNHLY and CDR2 FYNNEI. The chain's CDR3 is CASSKLYEQYF. CDR3 DNA sequence: TGTGCCAGCAGTAAACTCTACGAGCAGTACTTC.

The V gene is TRBV4-1, the J gene TRBJ2-1; the D gene is possibly TRBD2 (5 bases). Germline V CDR1 and CDR2: MGHRA, YSYEKL. V lost 0 bases and J lost 2, with 14 bases in between. This CDR3 comprises 17 residues. CDR3 in amino acids: CASSQDSGSLAYNEQFF. The CDR3, as DNA: TGCGCCAGCAGCCAAGATAGTGGGAGCCTAGCCTACAATGAGCAGTTCTTC.

The chain has TRBV10-3 and TRBJ1-3, with D possibly matching TRBD1 (5 bases). The CDR3 contains 17 residues. V was cut by 6 bases and J by 0 bases, with 18 bases left in between. Germline V gene lookup returns CDR1 ENHRY and CDR2 SYGVKD. This chain's CDR3 is CAISAGTPRGSGNTIYF. CDR3 DNA: TGTGCCATCAGCGCTGGGACTCCACGGGGCTCTGGAAACACCATATATTTT.

The rearrangement uses TRBV27 and TRBJ2-7; 9 positions match TRBD2. Per germline, CDR1 MNHEY and CDR2 SMNVEV (reference sequence). This CDR3 spans 17 amino acids. Trimming removed 10 bases from V and 3 bases from J; junction bases left unmatched: 19. CDR3 DNA sequence: TGTGCCATCCTGTATATCAATGGACTAGCGTGGTTCTACGAGCAGTACGTC. This gives the protein CAILYINGLAWFYEQYV.

In DNA, the CDR3 is TGTGCCAGTATCCAAGGAGAATATAGCAATCAGCCCCAGCATTTT. Its translation: CASIQGEYSNQPQHF. V is TRBV19 and J is TRBJ1-5, with D unresolved. The germline V gene encodes CDR1 LNHDA and CDR2 SQIVND (reference sequence). This CDR3 has 15 amino acids. V was shortened by 7 bases and J by 0 bases, with 13 bases between the two germline ends.

The rearrangement links TRBV4-3 to TRBJ1-1; D is possibly TRBD1 (6 bases). CDR3 length: 15 amino acids. CDR1 LGHNA and CDR2 YSLEER come from the germline V gene. With 0 bases removed from V and 1 base from J, the gap between germline ends came to 9 bases. The CDR3 loop is CASSQELGGNTEAFF. In DNA form, the CDR3 reads TGCGCCAGCAGCCAAGAGTTAGGGGGGAACACTGAAGCTTTCTTT.

The chain employs TRBV5-8 and TRBJ1-1, with D possibly matching TRBD1 (6 bases). This CDR3 region has 14 residues. CDR1 SGHTS and CDR2 YDEGEE come from the germline V gene. V dropped 4 bases and J dropped 3 bases, with 13 bases sitting between them. This chain's CDR3 is CASSPQGMDTEAFF. The CDR3, as DNA: TGTGCCAGCAGCCCCCAGGGGATGGACACTGAAGCTTTCTTT.

The chain has TRBV5-6 and TRBJ2-3; no clear D. The CDR3 has 14 residues. CDR1 and CDR2 (germline): SGHDT, YYEEEE. The germline V and J ends were trimmed by 0 bases and 1 base, with 6 bases remaining between them. CDR3 sequence (DNA): TGTGCCAGCAGCTTGGACTCCCGCACAGATACGCAGTATTTT. It codes for CASSLDSRTDTQYF.

In this sample, this clone turned up a few times. J is TRBJ1-1 and V is TRBV15; 11 nucleotides agree with TRBD1. CDR1 is LNHNV, CDR2 YYDKDF, per germline (reference sequence). The length of the CDR3 is 16 residues. The ends lost 5 bases at V and 6 bases at J; junction bases unmatched: 11. CDR3 nucleotide sequence: TGTGCCACCAGCCGAGCCGGGACAGGGGGAACCCCTGAAGCTTTCTTT. It codes for CATSRAGTGGTPEAFF.

V gene TRBV30 combines with J gene TRBJ2-3; tentatively, D is TRBD2 (5 bases). The ends were cut back, 4 bases at V and 4 bases at J, with 18 bases in the middle. The germline V gene encodes CDR1 GTSNPN and CDR2 SVGIG (reference sequence). CDR3 length: 15 amino acids. CDR3 in DNA: TGTGCCTGGACCCTAGGACTTACCCCGGCAGATACGCAGTATTTT. Amino acids: CAWTLGLTPADTQYF.